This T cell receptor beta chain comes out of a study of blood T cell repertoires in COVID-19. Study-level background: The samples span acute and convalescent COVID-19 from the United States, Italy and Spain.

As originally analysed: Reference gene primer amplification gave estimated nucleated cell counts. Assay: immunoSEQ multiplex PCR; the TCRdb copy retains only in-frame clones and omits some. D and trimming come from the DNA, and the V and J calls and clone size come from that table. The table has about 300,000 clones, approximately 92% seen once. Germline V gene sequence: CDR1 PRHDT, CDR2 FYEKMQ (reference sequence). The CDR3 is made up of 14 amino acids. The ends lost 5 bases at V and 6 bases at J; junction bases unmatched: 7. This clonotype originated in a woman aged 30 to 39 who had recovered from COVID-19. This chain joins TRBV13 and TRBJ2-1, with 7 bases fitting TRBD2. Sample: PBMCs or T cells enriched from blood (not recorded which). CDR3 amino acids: CASSPRGVRNEQFF. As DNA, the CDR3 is TGTGCCAGCAGCCCCCGGGGGGTACGCAATGAGCAGTTCTTC. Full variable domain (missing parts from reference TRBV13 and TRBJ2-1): AAGVIQSPRHLIKEKRETATLKCYPIPRHDTVYWYQQGPGQDPQFLISFYEKMQSDKGSIPDRFSAQQFSDYHSELNMSSLELGDSALYFCASSPRGVRNEQFFGPGTRLTVL.